The clone carrying this TCR beta chain was observed once. The entry originates in a study of OX40 agonist ivuxolimab in advanced cancers. Germline-derived CDR1 and CDR2 are PRHDT and FYEKMQ (reference sequence). V was clipped by 6 bases and J by 0 bases, with 6 bases between them. The CDR3 has 12 residues. Here immunoSEQ multiplex PCR was the method, and the copy in TCRdb shows in-frame clones only, minus some. The table includes 53,000 or so clones, roughly 93% detected once. The clonotype comes from an adult with an advanced solid tumor such as melanoma, head and neck, liver or kidney cancer. The chain recombines TRBV13 with TRBJ2-7; D call uncertain. The sequenced sample was CD4+ or CD8+ T cells sorted from blood, obtained in a trial of the OX40 agonist ivuxolimab. DNA of the CDR3: TGTGCCAGCAGTTCTAGCTCCTACGAGCAGTACTTC. This translates into CASSSSSYEQYF.